This T cell receptor beta chain comes out of a study of blood T cell repertoires in COVID-19. Turning to the study itself: Samples taken during acute and convalescent COVID-19 were collected in the United States, Italy and Spain. T cells, B-cell-depleted T cells, or PBMCs provided the cDNA or gDNA that served as material.

As processed by the authors: Amplified reference gene primers provided the basis for estimating nucleated cell counts. TCRdb keeps only in-frame clones here, not all; method: immunoSEQ multiplex PCR. V and J calls and clone size come straight from that table; D and trimming were deduced from the DNA. Of more than 130,000 clones in the sample, approximately 80% are singletons; the top ten hold roughly 10%. The V end lost 4 bases, the J end lost 7 bases, and 13 bases lay between the germline ends. Germline V gives CDR1 SGHDN, CDR2 FVKESK. The CDR3 is 14 amino acids. The V and J genes are TRBV14 and TRBJ1-4; D call uncertain. The sample was peripheral blood. The TCR originated in a woman older than 75 in a cohort sampled during active or convalescent COVID-19. The DNA of the CDR3 is TGTGCCAGCAGCCCTACTGGGGAGGGTGAAAAACTGTTTTTT. It yields the protein CASSPTGEGEKLFF.